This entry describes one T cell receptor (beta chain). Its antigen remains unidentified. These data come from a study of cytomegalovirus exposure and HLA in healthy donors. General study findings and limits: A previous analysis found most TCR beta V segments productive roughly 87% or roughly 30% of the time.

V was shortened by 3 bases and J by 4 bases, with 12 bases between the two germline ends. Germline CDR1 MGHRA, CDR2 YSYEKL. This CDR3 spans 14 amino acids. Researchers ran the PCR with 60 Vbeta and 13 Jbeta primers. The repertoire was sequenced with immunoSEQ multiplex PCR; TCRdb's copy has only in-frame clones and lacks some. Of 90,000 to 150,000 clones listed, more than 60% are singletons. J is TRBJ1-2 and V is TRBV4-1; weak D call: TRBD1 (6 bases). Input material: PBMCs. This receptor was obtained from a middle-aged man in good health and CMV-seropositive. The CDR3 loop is CASSHPGQPYGYTF. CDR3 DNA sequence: TGCGCCAGCAGCCACCCCGGACAGCCCTATGGCTACACCTTC.